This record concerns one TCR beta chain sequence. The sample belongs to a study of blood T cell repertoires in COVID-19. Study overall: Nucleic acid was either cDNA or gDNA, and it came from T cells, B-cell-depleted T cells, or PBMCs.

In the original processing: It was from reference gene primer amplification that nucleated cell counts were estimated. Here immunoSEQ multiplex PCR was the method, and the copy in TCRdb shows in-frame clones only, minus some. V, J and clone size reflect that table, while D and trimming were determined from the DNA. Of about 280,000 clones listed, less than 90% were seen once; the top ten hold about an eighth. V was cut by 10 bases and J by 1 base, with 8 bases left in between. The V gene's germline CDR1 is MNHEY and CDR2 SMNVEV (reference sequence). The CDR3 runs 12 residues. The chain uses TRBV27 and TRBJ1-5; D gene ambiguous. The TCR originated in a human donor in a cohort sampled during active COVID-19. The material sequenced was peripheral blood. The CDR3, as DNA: TGTGCCATCAGACGGAGCAATCAGCCCCAGCATTTT. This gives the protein CAIRRSNQPQHF.